This entry is about one T cell receptor (beta chain). The data originate from a study of blood T cells in healthy people across ages. Sample-barcoded 5' priming and a J-beta primer mix drove a second PCR of roughly 7 to 11 cycles. TCRdb reprocessed the 5' RACE reads with MiXCR, giving one entry per CDR3 protein. The sample records approximately 900,000 distinct CDR3 sequences, around 48% being singletons. CDR3 length: 13 residues. The sequenced sample consisted of blood. The V call is TRBV12-3 or TRBV12-4, the J call TRBJ2-7, with 10 bases fitting TRBD2. The DNA end is a closer match to TRBJ2-4, so the J assignment may be wrong. The receptor was derived from a man under 40 in good health. The CDR3 region has the DNA TGTGCCAGCAGGATAGCGGGAGGAAACATTCAGTACTTC. Amino acids: CASRIAGGNIQYF.